This T cell receptor beta chain was obtained from a study of radiotherapy plus CTLA-4 blockade in lung cancer (dated by TCRdb to the late 2010s). About the full investigation: Among enrolled patients, approximately 18% had an objective response and 25% to 35% reached disease control.

The germline ends are 4 bases apart after V is trimmed by 4 bases and J by 7 bases. CDR1 is given as SNHLY and CDR2 as FYNNEI, both from the germline V gene. The CDR3 goes from the cysteine to the phenylalanine over 11 residues. Left in the record is the CDR3 DNA by itself, 33 bases read in frame from the first base. The study evaluated CTLA-4 blockade (ipilimumab) given together with focal radiation therapy in patients who had chemo-refractory metastatic non-small-cell lung cancer. Note on this clone: The target of this receptor is not known. Per-base quality was not reported, and no clone a single base away is much larger than it.

Study-wide conclusions, independent of this receptor: After treatment with radiotherapy and ipilimumab, TCR clones that originated in tumors expanded in peripheral blood. The strongest predictors of response, as reported, were early dynamic changes in blood T cell clones along with a rise in serum interferon-beta after radiation.

Library method: the immunoSEQ multiplex PCR assay. Entries here come from immuneACCESS through TCRdb and include only in-frame sequences with V and J called. Some clones fail to appear in such tables; in the studies checked, an unresolved V gene covers under half of the shortfall, and the cause of the remainder is unknown. Recorded for this sample are roughly 40,000 clones; more than 75% of them occurred a single time. Less than 25% of the sample belongs to the ten largest clones. The source of this sequence is a human donor with non-small cell lung cancer that progressed on radiotherapy plus ipilimumab. The source was peripheral blood, collected from a patient treated with radiotherapy plus ipilimumab. The rearranged segments are TRBV2 and TRBJ1-4; the D gene remains uncertain. Here the CDR3 is given as CASSASEKLFF. At the DNA level, the sequence is TGTGCCAGCAGTGCGAGTGAAAAACTGTTTTTT.